Many counts were recorded for the clone carrying this TCR beta chain. As yet, its antigen is unknown. The sample belongs to a study of T cells in Graves' hyperthyroidism and ophthalmopathy. Overall study findings and caveats: Most thyroid clonotypes expanded above 0.001 appeared in blood too.

RNA transcripts yielded amplified TCR beta CDR3 regions. Carried out on the TCR CDR3, a first-round RT-PCR used the HTBI primer set. A single record per CDR3 protein comes from TCRdb applying MiXCR to the multiplex PCR reads. This sample has roughly 700,000 distinct CDR3 sequences; roughly 17% occur once, and the top ten carry less than 20%. Patients aged 18 to 65 had newly diagnosed hyperthyroidism of under 2 months' duration. Reasons for excluding patients were uncontrolled infection, other autoimmune disease, pregnancy or lactation. From germline, CDR1 is MNHEY and CDR2 SVGEGT. The ends lost 4 bases at V and 2 bases at J; junction bases unmatched: 4. The CDR3 contains 14 residues.

This sequence was found in a man aged 45-65 years with Graves' hyperthyroidism. The rearrangement links TRBV6-2 or TRBV6-3 to TRBJ2-5; 7 positions agree with TRBD2. The sequenced material came from blood. The CDR3 bases are TGTGCCAGCAGTTGGAAAGCGGGACAAGAGACCCAGTACTTC. Its protein is CASSWKAGQETQYF.